These T cell receptor beta chains were read from a single sample in a study of human T cells and chemical hapten exposure. TCRdb reprocessed the RACE reads via MiXCR and lists one record per CDR3 protein. The sample yields a few hundred thousand distinct CDR3 sequences, 7.5% to 9% seen once. The starting material was whole blood, obtained in connection with sensitization to the hapten diphenylcyclopropenone (DPC). The receptors were gathered from a man younger than 35 with alopecia areata. Some clones in this sample may be carry-over from other donors' samples. Each CDR3 is given without its conserved first and last residue.

TRBV9 | ASSVGPLSYEQY
TRBV12-3/TRBV12-4 | ASSPSVANQPQH
TRBV18 | ASSPQGNGYT
TRBV9 | ASSVDSTEAF
TRBV25-1 | ASSGIHTLDEQY
TRBV5-1 | ASSLAPTSGGKETQY
TRBV18 | ASSPDRVAGNTIY
TRBV12-3/TRBV12-4 | ASSPDRDYTEAF
TRBV5-1 | ASSPLGGHGTNEKLF
TRBV3-1 | ASSQGPPGGTEAF
TRBV6-2/TRBV6-3 | ASSSSTGTAFIGELF
TRBV6-5 | ASSYSDSDEKLF
TRBV28 | ASSFTGVLSYEQY
TRBV5-4 | ASSLVAREPEAF
TRBV6-5 | ASSYSGGKRSNEQF
TRBV12-3/TRBV12-4 | ASSPDRGLGYT
TRBV29-1 | SALTDGLRPYEQY
TRBV11-2 | ASTRTFGNTIY
TRBV6-5 | ASSYASTAGREAF
TRBV29-1 | SVGTPGAVYGYT
TRBV7-3 | ASSFGGLSETQY
TRBV5-1 | ASSLLGQGGGYT
TRBV7-9 | ASSQEADREKLF
TRBV7-9 | ASSTYRGPTEAF
TRBV12-3/TRBV12-4 | ASSESGEKLF
TRBV29-1 | SVDPIGNTEAF
TRBV4-3 | ASSQERQGWYEQY
TRBV12-3/TRBV12-4 | ASSDGQGDRTDTQY
TRBV5-1 | ASSVTSGGAYNEQF
TRBV7-2 | ASSPDRGSTDTQY
TRBV18 | ASSLGGAPNPQY